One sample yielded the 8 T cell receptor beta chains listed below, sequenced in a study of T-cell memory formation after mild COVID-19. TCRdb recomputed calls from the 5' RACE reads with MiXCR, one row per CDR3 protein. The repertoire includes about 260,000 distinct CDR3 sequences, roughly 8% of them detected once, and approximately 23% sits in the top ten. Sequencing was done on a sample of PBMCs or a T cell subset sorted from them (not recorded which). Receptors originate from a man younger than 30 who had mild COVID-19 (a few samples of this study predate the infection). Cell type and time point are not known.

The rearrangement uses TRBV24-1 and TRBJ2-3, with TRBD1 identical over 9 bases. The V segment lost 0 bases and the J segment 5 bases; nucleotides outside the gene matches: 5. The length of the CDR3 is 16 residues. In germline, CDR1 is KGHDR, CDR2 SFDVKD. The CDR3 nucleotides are TGTGCCACCAGTGATTTGTCTGGGACAGGGCGAGATACGCAGTATTTT. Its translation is CATSDLSGTGRDTQYF.

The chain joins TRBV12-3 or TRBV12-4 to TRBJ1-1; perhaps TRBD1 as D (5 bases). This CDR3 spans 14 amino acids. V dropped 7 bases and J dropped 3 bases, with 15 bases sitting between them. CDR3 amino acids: CASTLLRQYTEAFF. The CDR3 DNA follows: TGTGCCAGCACCCTCCTGAGACAGTACACTGAAGCTTTCTTT.

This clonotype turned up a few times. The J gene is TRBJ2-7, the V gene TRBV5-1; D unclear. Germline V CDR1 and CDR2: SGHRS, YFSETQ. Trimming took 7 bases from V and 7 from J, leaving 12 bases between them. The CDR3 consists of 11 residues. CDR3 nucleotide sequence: TGCGCCAGCCGCCGAACTGGGGAGCAGTACGTC. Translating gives CASRRTGEQYV.

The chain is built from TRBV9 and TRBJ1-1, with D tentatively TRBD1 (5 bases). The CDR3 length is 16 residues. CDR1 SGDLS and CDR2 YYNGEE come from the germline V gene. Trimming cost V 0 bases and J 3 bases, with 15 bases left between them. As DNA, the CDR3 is TGTGCCAGCAGCGTAGCTCCCCGGGGCAGGGACACTGAAGCTTTCTTT. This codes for CASSVAPRGRDTEAFF.

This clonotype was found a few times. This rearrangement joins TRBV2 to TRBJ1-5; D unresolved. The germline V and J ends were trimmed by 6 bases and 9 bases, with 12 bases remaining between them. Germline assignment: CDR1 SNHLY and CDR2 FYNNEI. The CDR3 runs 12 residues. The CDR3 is CASRDPQRPQHF. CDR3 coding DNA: TGTGCCAGCAGGGATCCTCAGAGGCCCCAGCATTTT.

CDR3 sequence (DNA): TGCGCCAGCAGCCCGGGGGACAGGGGAGCCAAAAACATTCAGTACTTC. It encodes CASSPGDRGAKNIQYF. The rearrangement joins TRBV5-1 to TRBJ2-4, with 10 nucleotides matching TRBD1. The CDR3 has 16 residues. J was trimmed by 0 bases and V by 4 bases; bases with no gene match: 4. Germline V gene data show CDR1 as SGHRS and CDR2 as YFSETQ.

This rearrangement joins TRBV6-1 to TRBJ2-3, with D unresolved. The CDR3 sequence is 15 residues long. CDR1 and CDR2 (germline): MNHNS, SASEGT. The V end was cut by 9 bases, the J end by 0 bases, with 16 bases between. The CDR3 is CASQTWQTSTDTQYF. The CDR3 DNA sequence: TGTGCCAGTCAGACCTGGCAGACTAGCACAGATACGCAGTATTTT.

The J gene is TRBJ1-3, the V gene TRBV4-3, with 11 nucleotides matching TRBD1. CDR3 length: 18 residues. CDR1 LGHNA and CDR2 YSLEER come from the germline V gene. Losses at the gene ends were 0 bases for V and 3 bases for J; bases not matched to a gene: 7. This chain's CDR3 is CASSQDLGTGGGGNTIYF. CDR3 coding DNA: TGCGCCAGCAGCCAAGATCTTGGGACAGGGGGTGGTGGAAACACCATATATTTT.